This T cell receptor (beta chain) was found in a study of OX40 agonist ivuxolimab in advanced cancers. Study-wide background: The group had a mean age of about 60 years, ranged from roughly 23 to 85, and was 82.7% male.

The CDR3 runs 15 residues. CDR1 and CDR2 (germline): SEHNR, FQNEAQ (reference sequence). V lost 3 bases and J lost 2, with 13 bases in between. Repertoires were generated with immunoSEQ multiplex PCR, while TCRdb's copy carries only in-frame clones and drops some. The table shows 55,000 to 70,000 clones, with roughly 84% occurring only once. Sequenced material: CD4+ or CD8+ T cells sorted from blood, taken in a trial of the OX40 agonist ivuxolimab. The rearrangement uses TRBV7-9 and TRBJ2-5, with D possibly TRBD2 on 7 matching bases. This sequence was found in an adult with an advanced solid tumor such as melanoma, head and neck, liver or kidney cancer. For the CDR3, the DNA is TGTGCCAGCAGCTTCGGGCGGGGGCAACAAGAGACCCAGTACTTC. Amino acids: CASSFGRGQQETQYF.